The 18 T cell receptor beta chains below were found in one sample sequenced in a study of control samples from healthy donors and cancer patients. Repertoires were generated with immunoSEQ multiplex PCR, while TCRdb's copy carries only in-frame clones and drops some. The sample carries 100,000 to 150,000 clones, about nine tenths recorded once. Sequenced sample: blood. These receptors came from a man aged 40-49 years in good health.

The J gene is TRBJ2-7, the V gene TRBV6-5; the D gene could be TRBD1 or TRBD2 (5 bases each). Trimming removed 6 bases from V and 3 bases from J, with 12 bases in between. The CDR3 contains 13 residues. Germline-derived CDR1 and CDR2 are MNHEY and SVGAGI. The CDR3 region is CASSRDPDYEQYF. In DNA, the CDR3 is TGTGCCAGCAGCAGGGACCCAGACTACGAGCAGTACTTC.

The chain employs TRBV6-6 and TRBJ2-3; 8 bases line up with TRBD2. V lost 5 bases to trimming and J lost 0 bases; unmatched junction nucleotides: 1. CDR3 length: 14 residues. Per germline, CDR1 MNHNY and CDR2 SVGAGI (reference sequence). The CDR3 here is CASSPSGSTDTQYF. CDR3 nucleotides: TGTGCCAGCAGTCCTAGCGGGAGCACAGATACGCAGTATTTT.

The CDR3: CASSPSLITDTQYF. CDR3 coding DNA: TGTGCCAGCTCACCATCTCTCATCACAGATACGCAGTATTTT. The V gene is TRBV18, the J gene TRBJ2-3; D is unclear. The CDR3 runs 14 residues. Germline loops: CDR1 KGHSH, CDR2 LQKENI. Trimming took off 2 bases at V and 2 bases at J, with 8 bases between the two ends.

The chain recombines TRBV9 with TRBJ1-1, with D possibly TRBD1 on 6 matching bases. The V and J ends lost 3 bases and 6 bases respectively, with 18 bases between them. This CDR3 contains 15 residues. CDR1 is SGDLS, CDR2 YYNGEE, per germline. The CDR3: CASSAEQGGPPEAFF. The CDR3 DNA reads as TGTGCCAGCAGCGCCGAACAGGGAGGACCCCCTGAAGCTTTCTTT.

V gene TRBV6-1 combines with J gene TRBJ2-7, with D perhaps TRBD1 (5 bases). This CDR3 is built from 13 residues. Trimming took off 3 bases at V and 3 bases at J, with 9 bases between the two ends. The germline CDR1 and CDR2 sequences are MNHNS and SASEGT. CDR3 DNA sequence: TGTGCCAGCAGTGAGGTCAGGGTCTACGAGCAGTACTTC. Translating it yields CASSEVRVYEQYF.

The V call is TRBV15, the J call TRBJ1-5; D not resolved. The germline gives CDR1 LNHNV, CDR2 YYDKDF (reference sequence). The germline V and J ends were trimmed by 3 bases and 4 bases, with 10 bases remaining between them. CDR3 length: 14 amino acids. The CDR3 DNA reads TGTGCCACCAGCAGCGGGTCGCCAAATCAGCCCCAGCATTTT. Amino acid sequence: CATSSGSPNQPQHF.

V usage is TRBV10-2 and J usage is TRBJ1-5, with D possibly TRBD1 on 6 matching bases. Trimming took 6 bases from V and 4 from J, leaving 10 bases between them. Germline CDR1 reads WSHSY; CDR2 reads SAAADI. The CDR3 runs to 13 residues. The CDR3 coding sequence is TGCGCCAGCAGACAGGGCAATAATCAGCCCCAGCATTTT. Its protein product is CASRQGNNQPQHF.

J is TRBJ2-7 and V is TRBV6-5; 7 nucleotides match TRBD1. Unmatched junction bases numbered 8, after V lost 6 bases and J lost 3 bases. CDR3 length: 14 residues. CDR1 is MNHEY, CDR2 SVGAGI, per germline. The CDR3 loop is CASSTTGRVYEQYF. DNA of the CDR3: TGTGCCAGCAGCACGACAGGGCGAGTCTACGAGCAGTACTTC.

V gene TRBV21-1 combines with J gene TRBJ2-3; TRBD1 is the table's D call and was not checked against the DNA. TRBV21-1 is a known pseudogene. There are 10 residues in the CDR3. For the CDR3, the DNA is TGTGCCGGCCCCTCTCGTTTGCAGTATTTT. Translating it yields CAGPSRLQYF.

The chain links TRBV4-1 to TRBJ2-5; no clear D gene. The CDR3 sequence is 14 residues long. Per the germline V gene, CDR1 is MGHRA and CDR2 is YSYEKL. Trimming removed 4 bases at V and 5 bases at J, with 14 bases between. CDR3 DNA: TGCGCCAGCAGCCGGTCCTCGGAAGGGGAGACCCAGTACTTC. The encoded protein is CASSRSSEGETQYF.

V usage is TRBV18 and J usage is TRBJ1-2, with 7 bases lining up with TRBD1. V gave up 2 bases and J gave up 6 bases; unmatched junction bases: 9. CDR1 and CDR2 (germline): KGHSH, LQKENI. The length of the CDR3 is 15 residues. Here the CDR3 reads CASSPRQGSIDGYTF. The CDR3, as DNA: TGTGCCAGCTCACCAAGACAGGGATCAATCGATGGCTACACCTTC.

The chain uses TRBV19 and TRBJ2-7; D perhaps matches TRBD2 (5 bases). Trimming took 8 bases from V and 3 from J, leaving 14 bases between them. CDR1 is LNHDA, CDR2 SQIVND, per germline (reference sequence). This CDR3 region has 13 residues. The CDR3 is CASSITEGYEQYF. The CDR3 bases are TGTGCCAGTTCAATCACAGAGGGCTACGAGCAGTACTTC.

This sequence joins TRBV29-1 and TRBJ2-3; possible D gene TRBD2, 6 bases. Trimming took 4 bases from V and 0 from J, leaving 11 bases between them. This CDR3 is built from 14 residues. CDR1 and CDR2 from the germline V gene are SQVTM and ANQGSEA. This CDR3 is CSVAAGTSTDTQYF. Here the CDR3 DNA reads TGCAGCGTTGCCGCAGGGACTAGCACAGATACGCAGTATTTT.

V usage is TRBV5-1 and J usage is TRBJ2-2; D unclear. Germline values: CDR1 SGHRS, CDR2 YFSETQ. The CDR3 spans 15 residues. V was clipped by 0 bases and J by 3 bases, with 9 bases between them. The CDR3 sequence: CASSLVTDYTGELFF. CDR3 nucleotides: TGCGCCAGCAGCTTGGTAACAGACTACACCGGGGAGCTGTTTTTT.

A single count supports this clone. The chain has TRBV6-6 and TRBJ2-4; TRBD1 matches 9 bases. Germline lookup yields CDR1 MNHNY and CDR2 SVGAGI (reference sequence). CDR3 length equals 13 residues. J lost 15 bases, V lost 6 bases, and 12 bases had no gene match. The CDR3 reads CASSRDRVLSPYF. The CDR3 DNA sequence: TGTGCCAGCAGCCGGGACAGGGTACTTTCTCCGTACTTC.

A word on this clone: The sample has other DNA sequences that encode this CDR3 too. V and J are TRBV9 and TRBJ1-1, with TRBD1 as a possible D gene (5 bases). Trimming stripped 2 bases from V and 7 bases from J, with 9 bases between. The CDR3 covers 12 residues. The germline V gene has CDR1 SGDLS and CDR2 YYNGEE. CDR3 sequence reads: CASSVGRGEAFF. Here the CDR3 DNA reads TGTGCCAGCAGCGTGGGGCGTGGTGAAGCTTTCTTT.

This clone was observed once. The chain joins TRBV14 to TRBJ1-2; 9 nucleotides align to TRBD1. The length of the CDR3 is 15 residues. V lost 4 bases and J lost 2; bases outside the gene matches: 5. The V gene's germline CDR1 is SGHDN and CDR2 FVKESK. Here the CDR3 DNA reads TGTGCCAGCAGCCCGCGGACAGGGGTCAACTATGGCTACACCTTC. It encodes CASSPRTGVNYGYTF.

The V gene is TRBV7-9, the J gene TRBJ2-3; 10 nucleotides align to TRBD1. Germline V CDR1 and CDR2: SEHNR, FQNEAQ (reference sequence). The CDR3 loop spans 15 amino acids. After removal of 4 bases from V and 5 bases from J, the junction contained 6 bases not matched to a gene. The CDR3 sequence is CASSSGTGAVDTQYF. Here the CDR3 DNA reads TGTGCCAGCAGCTCTGGGACAGGGGCGGTAGATACGCAGTATTTT.